This entry concerns a single T cell receptor beta chain. Antigen specificity is unknown. Researchers took blood at baseline, on cycle 4 day 1, and on cycle 7 day 1. The record originates from a study of OX40 agonist ivuxolimab in advanced cancers. Generated by immunoSEQ multiplex PCR, the TCRdb table keeps only in-frame clones and is missing some. The table includes 98,000 or so clones, more than 85% detected once. General study points: Relative to CD4+ cells, CD8+ T cells on average had more expanded clones.

The origin of this receptor is an adult with an advanced solid tumor such as melanoma, head and neck, liver or kidney cancer. The sample was CD4+ or CD8+ T cells sorted from blood, taken in a trial of the OX40 agonist ivuxolimab.

CDR3 coding DNA: TGTGCCAGCAGCTTGGTAGCAGGGTTGTACCAAGAGACCCAGTACTTC. It codes for CASSLVAGLYQETQYF. This chain connects TRBV5-6 to TRBJ2-5; a weak D match, TRBD1 (5 bases). Trimming cost V 0 bases and J 0 bases, with 12 bases left between them. The CDR3 is 16 residues long. Germline V CDR1 and CDR2: SGHDT, YYEEEE.